This T cell receptor beta chain comes out of a study of immune characterization of retroperitoneal liposarcoma (dated by TCRdb to between 2018 and 2021). The germline V gene specifies MNHNS as CDR1 and SASEGT as CDR2. Including the terminal cysteine and phenylalanine, the CDR3 comprises 18 residues. Here the CDR3 DNA is all that survives: 54 bases in frame from base 1. Trimming accounts for 0 bases at V and 2 bases at J, while the number of junction bases matched to no gene is 10. The library relied on PCR. Sequenced on a NextSeq 500. TCRdb ran its own pipeline on the public reads, namely fastp trimming at Q25 and MiXCR clone calling, and kept in-frame beta chains. Every CDR3 protein is listed once, alongside the most common genes and DNA of its rows. The sample table records more than 6,500 distinct CDR3 sequences; less than 30% of these occur just once. The ten biggest clones cover roughly 26% of the sample.

With regard to this clonotype: This clone's antigen is unknown. The sample holds no much larger clone one base away, and base qualities are not on file.

The sample comprised tumor tissue. This TCR derives from a female donor with retroperitoneal liposarcoma. The chain joins TRBV6-1 to TRBJ2-1; TRBD2 lines up with 7 middle nucleotides. The bases are TGTGCCAGCAGTGAAGCGCTTGGGGGGGGTAGGACCTACAATGAGCAGTTCTTC. The resulting protein is CASSEALGGGRTYNEQFF.